These 30 T cell receptor beta chains were sequenced from one sample in a study of blood T cell repertoires in COVID-19. Profiling relied on immunoSEQ multiplex PCR, and the TCRdb table lists in-frame clones only, not all of them. The sample holds roughly 270,000 clones, roughly 85% seen once. The sample comprised PBMCs or T cells enriched from blood (not recorded which). These receptors were taken from a woman in her 50s who had recovered from COVID-19.

This clone has only one observation. The J gene is TRBJ2-3, the V gene TRBV19; 11 nucleotides align to TRBD2. J gave up 2 bases and V 9 bases, and 7 bases lay outside the gene matches. Germline CDR1 and CDR2: LNHDA and SQIVND (reference sequence). This CDR3 region has 15 residues. The CDR3 DNA is TGTGCCAGCCAAATGACTAGCGGGAACACAGATACGCAGTATTTT. It specifies CASQMTSGNTDTQYF.

The J gene is TRBJ2-1, the V gene TRBV7-7, with 8 bases fitting TRBD2. The germline V gene encodes CDR1 SSHAT and CDR2 FNYEAQ (reference sequence). With 5 bases clipped from V and 9 bases from J, the junction kept 15 bases outside the gene matches. The CDR3 contains 16 residues. CDR3 region: CASSTRAREGKGEQFF. CDR3 nucleotide sequence: TGTGCCAGCAGCACCCGGGCCCGGGAGGGTAAGGGTGAGCAGTTCTTC.

This clone was recorded only once. The chain has TRBV12-3 or TRBV12-4 and TRBJ1-5, with D hard to call. V lost 6 bases, J lost 4 bases, and 10 bases lay in between. The length of the CDR3 is 13 residues. The CDR3 sequence is CASRVAANQPQHF. The CDR3 bases are TGTGCCAGCAGAGTCGCGGCAAATCAGCCCCAGCATTTT.

Notes on this clone: Other DNA sequences in this specimen translate into the identical CDR3. The chain couples TRBV5-1 to TRBJ1-1, with 8 bases that match TRBD1. The V segment lost 1 base and the J segment 5 bases; nucleotides outside the gene matches: 4. CDR1 and CDR2 from the germline V gene are SGHRS and YFSETQ. This CDR3 contains 14 residues. The CDR3 region is CASSLQGAGTEAFF. CDR3 bases: TGCGCCAGCAGCTTGCAGGGGGCAGGGACTGAAGCTTTCTTT.

The rearrangement uses TRBV5-4 and TRBJ1-1, with 7 bases that match TRBD1. The CDR3 runs 16 residues. V lost 1 base and J lost 4; bases outside the gene matches: 10. CDR1 and CDR2 (germline): SGHNT, YYREEE (reference sequence). The CDR3 is CASSLPLNTGATEAFF. The CDR3 bases are TGTGCCAGCAGCTTGCCCCTAAATACAGGGGCCACTGAAGCTTTCTTT. The full variable domain, with the rest looked up from reference TRBV5-4 and TRBJ1-1, is ETGVTQSPTHLIKTRGQQVTLRCSSQSGHNTVSWYQQALGQGPQFIFQYYREEENGRGNFPPRFSGLQFPNYSSELNVNALELDDSALYLCASSLPLNTGATEAFFGQGTRLTVV.

V usage is TRBV27 and J usage is TRBJ1-6; the D gene is possibly TRBD1 (5 bases). Deletions cut 3 bases from V and 7 bases from J, with 10 bases between. The CDR3 runs to 14 residues. The germline V gene encodes CDR1 MNHEY and CDR2 SMNVEV (reference sequence). This CDR3 reads CASSFTRQNSPLHF. In DNA form, the CDR3 reads TGTGCCAGCAGTTTTACTCGACAGAATTCACCCCTCCACTTT.

This chain uses TRBV7-2 with TRBJ2-7; 11 nucleotides align to TRBD2. Unmatched junction bases numbered 7, after V lost 0 bases and J lost 3 bases. Germline CDR1 SGHTA, CDR2 FQGNSA. The CDR3 covers 17 residues. The CDR3 reads CASSLARTSGLGYEQYF. CDR3 nucleotides: TGTGCCAGCAGCTTAGCCAGGACTAGCGGGCTTGGCTACGAGCAGTACTTC.

The V call is TRBV7-9, the J call TRBJ2-3; TRBD2 agrees at 7 bases. Trimming cost V 5 bases and J 4 bases; bases outside gene matches: 12. The CDR3 consists of 16 residues. Germline loops: CDR1 SEHNR, CDR2 FQNEAQ (reference sequence). CDR3 nucleotide sequence: TGTGCCAGCAGCATGGGGATGGCGGGGGTGGCAGATACGCAGTATTTT. Residues: CASSMGMAGVADTQYF.

This rearrangement joins TRBV6-2 or TRBV6-3 to TRBJ1-2; 8 bases map to TRBD1. The CDR3 covers 13 residues. Germline trimming cut 5 bases from V and 8 bases from J; bases unmatched to any gene: 7. CDR1 MNHEY and CDR2 SVGEGT come from the germline V gene. The CDR3 sequence: CASSPRTGQGYTF. In DNA form, the CDR3 reads TGTGCCAGCAGTCCCCGGACAGGGCAAGGCTACACCTTC.

This chain's CDR3 is CASSLGQGGYGYTF. The CDR3, as DNA: TGTGCCAGCAGTCTCGGACAGGGAGGATATGGCTACACCTTC. The J gene is TRBJ1-2, the V gene TRBV5-4; TRBD1 agrees at 8 bases. J lost 5 bases, V lost 5 bases, and 8 bases had no gene match. The germline gives CDR1 SGHNT, CDR2 YYREEE (reference sequence). CDR3 length: 14 residues.

The rearrangement joins TRBV20-1 to TRBJ1-1; possible D gene TRBD1, 5 bases. The germline V and J ends were trimmed by 6 bases and 11 bases, with 16 bases remaining between them. This CDR3 region has 11 residues. Per germline, CDR1 DFQATT and CDR2 SNEGSKA (reference sequence). The CDR3 loop reads CSARPGHWAFF. The DNA for the CDR3 is TGCAGTGCCAGACCTGGACACTGGGCTTTCTTT.

The rearrangement joins TRBV14 to TRBJ2-7; D is uncertain. The V end was cut by 0 bases, the J end by 9 bases, with 12 bases between. Germline CDR1 reads SGHDN; CDR2 reads FVKESK. The CDR3 runs 13 residues. CDR3 protein: CASSQDMTLRQYF. For the CDR3, the DNA is TGTGCCAGCAGCCAAGATATGACTTTAAGGCAGTACTTC.

The genes are TRBV3-1 (or the pseudogene TRBV3-2) and TRBJ1-4; no reliable D call. The CDR3 is made up of 13 amino acids. Germline V gene data show CDR1 as LGHDT and CDR2 as YNNKEL (reference sequence). Deletions cut 4 bases from V and 7 bases from J, with 10 bases between. The CDR3 sequence: CASSLGEGEKLFF. The CDR3 bases are TGTGCCAGCAGCCTCGGAGAGGGTGAAAAACTGTTTTTT.

A few counts support this clone. The chain is built from TRBV28 and TRBJ1-2; D is possibly TRBD1 (6 bases). Trimming took off 8 bases at V and 8 bases at J, with 12 bases between the two ends. The CDR3 is 11 residues long. CDR1 and CDR2 from the germline V gene are MDHEN and SYDVKM. The CDR3 protein is CASLQGEGYTF. In nucleotides, the CDR3 is TGTGCCAGCCTACAGGGTGAAGGCTACACCTTC.

A single count supports this clone. V usage is TRBV19 and J usage is TRBJ2-2; D possibly corresponds to TRBD1 (5 bases). Germline V gene sequence: CDR1 LNHDA, CDR2 SQIVND (reference sequence). The CDR3 runs to 15 residues. The germline V and J ends were trimmed by 0 bases and 7 bases, with 12 bases remaining between them. CDR3 sequence reads: CASSIDKGPGGELFF. The CDR3 bases are TGTGCCAGTAGTATAGATAAGGGGCCGGGCGGGGAGCTGTTTTTT.

The chain combines TRBV6-4 with TRBJ1-2; perhaps TRBD1 as D (6 bases). CDR1 is MRHNA, CDR2 SNTAGT, per germline. The CDR3 has 15 amino acids. Between the trimmed V and J ends, which lost 0 bases and 4 bases, there was a span of 12 bases. CDR3 nucleotides: TGTGCCAGCAGTGACTCGTCCAGAGGGGGCTATGGCTACACCTTC. Amino acids: CASSDSSRGGYGYTF.

The CDR3 DNA follows: TGCGCCAGCAGCTTAACGAGCTCTGAGCAGTTCTTC. It specifies CASSLTSSEQFF. This chain uses TRBV5-1 with TRBJ2-1; D call uncertain. Germline values: CDR1 SGHRS, CDR2 YFSETQ. The length of the CDR3 is 12 residues. Between the trimmed V and J ends, which lost 2 bases and 9 bases, there was a span of 9 bases.

The chain uses TRBV30 and TRBJ2-4; 7 positions match TRBD2. This CDR3 is 16 amino acids long. V shed 1 base, J shed 0 bases, and the junction held 6 bases outside the gene matches. Germline-derived CDR1 and CDR2 are GTSNPN and SVGIG (reference sequence). DNA of the CDR3: TGTGCCTGGAGTGAGGCTAGCGGACAAGCCAAAAACATTCAGTACTTC. This codes for CAWSEASGQAKNIQYF.

The chain combines TRBV18 with TRBJ1-1, with 7 bases lining up with TRBD1. J lost 5 bases, V lost 3 bases, and 3 bases had no gene match. The CDR3 runs 13 residues. Looked up from germline, CDR1 is KGHSH and CDR2 is LQKENI. The CDR3 reads CASSPDRVTEAFF. The CDR3 DNA reads as TGTGCCAGCTCACCCGACAGGGTTACTGAAGCTTTCTTT.

With regard to this clone: This sample includes further DNA sequences coding for the same CDR3. The chain uses TRBV5-6 and TRBJ2-7, with D tentatively TRBD1 (6 bases). V dropped 0 bases and J dropped 4 bases, with 14 bases sitting between them. Germline CDR1 reads SGHDT; CDR2 reads YYEEEE. The CDR3 is 15 amino acids. CDR3 residues: CASSLGQALTYEQYF. The CDR3 DNA reads as TGTGCCAGCAGCTTGGGACAGGCGTTAACTTACGAGCAGTACTTC.

J is TRBJ1-5 and V is TRBV7-2; 8 nucleotides agree with TRBD1. Germline V lookup: CDR1 SGHTA, CDR2 FQGNSA. The ends lost 1 base at V and 3 bases at J; junction bases unmatched: 5. CDR3 size: 16 residues. Here the CDR3 reads CASSLGGTGYNQPQHF. DNA of the CDR3: TGTGCCAGCAGCTTAGGGGGGACAGGCTACAATCAGCCCCAGCATTTT.

DNA of the CDR3: TGTGCCAGCACCAACGGGGACAGACCCTCCTACGAGCAGTACTTC. This encodes CASTNGDRPSYEQYF. The rearrangement uses TRBV5-8 and TRBJ2-7; 7 bases are a match to TRBD1. Germline CDR1 SGHTS, CDR2 YDEGEE. CDR3 length: 15 amino acids. Losses at the gene ends were 6 bases for V and 0 bases for J; bases not matched to a gene: 9. Using reference TRBV5-8 and TRBJ2-7 for the parts outside the CDR3, the full variable domain is EAGVTQSPTHLIKTRGQQATLRCSPISGHTSVYWYQQALGLGLQFLLWYDEGEERNRGNFPPRFSGRQFPNYSSELNVNALELEDSALYLCASTNGDRPSYEQYFGPGTRLTVT.

CDR3 coding DNA: TGTGCCAGCAGTTACCGACAGGTTTCCTCTGGGGCCAACGTCCTGACTTTC. Translated, it gives CASSYRQVSSGANVLTF. This chain uses TRBV6-2 or TRBV6-3 with TRBJ2-6; the D gene is possibly TRBD1 (6 bases). Germline loops: CDR1 MNHEY, CDR2 SVGEGT. The V gene lost 2 bases and the J gene lost 0 bases, with 11 bases spanning the gap. The CDR3 contains 17 residues.

The V gene is TRBV27, the J gene TRBJ2-7; 12 bases line up with TRBD2. Germline CDR1 is MNHEY and CDR2 is SMNVEV (reference sequence). There are 15 residues in the CDR3. J lost 2 bases, V lost 3 bases, and 2 bases had no gene match. The CDR3 region is CASSFLAGGPYEQYF. The CDR3, as DNA: TGTGCCAGCAGTTTTCTAGCGGGAGGGCCCTACGAGCAGTACTTC.

CDR3 in DNA: TGTGCCAGCAGTGAAGGTTCTGTCGATCAGCCCCAGCATTTT. This encodes CASSEGSVDQPQHF. The V call is TRBV6-1, the J call TRBJ1-5; D is uncertain. The germline V gene encodes CDR1 MNHNS and CDR2 SASEGT. Deletions cut 1 base from V and 5 bases from J, with 9 bases between. The CDR3 has 14 residues.

The J gene is TRBJ2-1, the V gene TRBV7-9; 11 positions agree with TRBD2. This CDR3 spans 16 amino acids. Unmatched junction bases numbered 4, after V lost 6 bases and J lost 0 bases. Germline V gene lookup returns CDR1 SEHNR and CDR2 FQNEAQ (reference sequence). The CDR3 protein is CASSSTSGSSYNEQFF. The CDR3 nucleotides read TGTGCCAGCAGTTCAACTAGCGGGAGCTCCTACAATGAGCAGTTCTTC.

For the CDR3, the DNA is TGTGCCAGCAGTGATTTCGGAGCCAAAAACATTCAGTACTTC. This translates into CASSDFGAKNIQYF. J is TRBJ2-4 and V is TRBV25-1; D remains unclear. CDR3 length: 14 residues. Trimming stripped 3 bases from V and 0 bases from J, with 6 bases between. Germline values: CDR1 MGHDK, CDR2 SYGVNS.

This rearrangement joins TRBV7-8 to TRBJ1-1; D uncertain. The germline V gene has CDR1 SGHVS and CDR2 FQNEAQ. The CDR3 is 16 residues long. Trimming shortened V by 5 bases and J by 5 bases, and 21 bases separated the two germline ends. In DNA, the CDR3 is TGTGCCAGCAGCGCTGGGCCGAACCTCAGAGGGACTGAAGCTTTCTTT. Translated: CASSAGPNLRGTEAFF.

The V gene is TRBV9, the J gene TRBJ2-3; TRBD1 matches 8 bases. Germline V gene sequence: CDR1 SGDLS, CDR2 YYNGEE. The CDR3 sequence is 15 residues long. V shed 4 bases, J shed 0 bases, and the junction held 4 bases outside the gene matches. CDR3 in amino acids: CASSTRQGSTDTQYF. The CDR3 DNA is TGTGCCAGCAGCACTCGACAGGGGAGCACAGATACGCAGTATTTT.

V is TRBV18 and J is TRBJ2-1; D possibly corresponds to TRBD1 (5 bases). CDR3 length: 14 amino acids. V shed 4 bases and J shed 4 bases, with 11 bases lying between them. Germline CDR1 KGHSH, CDR2 LQKENI. CDR3 nucleotide sequence: TGTGCCAGCTCACTCACGACAGATTACAATGAGCAGTTCTTC. Translated, it gives CASSLTTDYNEQFF.